This TCR beta chain was sequenced for a study of T cells in Graves' hyperthyroidism and ophthalmopathy. Comments on this clonotype: Its antigen is still unknown.

RNA transcripts provided the source from which TCR beta CDR3 regions were amplified. HTBI primers drove first-round RT-PCR of the TCR CDR3. TCRdb reanalysed the multiplex PCR reads using MiXCR and keeps one entry per CDR3 protein. The sample lists some 650,000 distinct CDR3 sequences; about a sixth were seen once. Study-wide findings and caveats: A model of 13 V-J features distinguished ophthalmopathy from stable hyperthyroidism. The model identified upcoming ophthalmopathy a median approximately six months ahead of onset.

Diagnoses were made from clinical symptoms, serum measures (thyroxine and TRAb), thyroid ultrasound and orbital computed tomography. PBMCs were derived from about 10 ml fresh peripheral blood. This CDR3 is built from 16 residues. Germline CDR1 reads LGHNT; CDR2 reads FRNRAP. V shed 4 bases and J 0 bases; nucleotides not matched to a gene: 6. This clonotype originated in a middle-aged woman with Graves' ophthalmopathy. The V gene is TRBV12-5, the J gene TRBJ2-3; 8 bases agree with TRBD2. Sequencing was performed on blood. CDR3: CASGSNAGGSTDTQYF. The CDR3 bases are TGTGCTAGTGGTTCGAACGCGGGGGGTAGCACAGATACGCAGTATTTT.